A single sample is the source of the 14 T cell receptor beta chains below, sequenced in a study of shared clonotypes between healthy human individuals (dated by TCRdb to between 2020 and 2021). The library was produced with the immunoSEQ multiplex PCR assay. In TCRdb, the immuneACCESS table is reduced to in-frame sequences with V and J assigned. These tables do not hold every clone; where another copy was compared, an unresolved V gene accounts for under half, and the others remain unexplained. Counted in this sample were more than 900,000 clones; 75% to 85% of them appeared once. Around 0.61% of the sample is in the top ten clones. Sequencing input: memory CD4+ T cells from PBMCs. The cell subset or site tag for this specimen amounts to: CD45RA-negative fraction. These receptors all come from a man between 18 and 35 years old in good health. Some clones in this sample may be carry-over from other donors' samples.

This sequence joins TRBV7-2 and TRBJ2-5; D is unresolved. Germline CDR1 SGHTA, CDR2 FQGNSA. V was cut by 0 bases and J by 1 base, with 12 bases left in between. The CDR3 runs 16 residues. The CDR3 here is CASSLAMAASQETQYF. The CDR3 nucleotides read TGTGCCAGCAGCTTAGCGATGGCAGCATCCCAAGAGACCCAGTACTTC.

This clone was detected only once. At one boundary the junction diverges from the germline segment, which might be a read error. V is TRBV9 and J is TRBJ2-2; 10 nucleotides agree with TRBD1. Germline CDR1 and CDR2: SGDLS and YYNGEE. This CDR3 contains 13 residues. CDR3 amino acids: CASSGQGAGEPFF. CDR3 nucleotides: TGTGCCAGCAGCGGACAGGGGGCCGGGGAGCCGTTTTTT. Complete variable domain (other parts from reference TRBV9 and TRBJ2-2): DSGVTQTPKHLITATGQRVTLRCSPRSGDLSVYWYQQSLDQGLQFLIQYYNGEERAKGNILERFSAQQFPDLHSELNLSSLELGDSALYFCASSGQGAGEPFFGEGSRLTVL.

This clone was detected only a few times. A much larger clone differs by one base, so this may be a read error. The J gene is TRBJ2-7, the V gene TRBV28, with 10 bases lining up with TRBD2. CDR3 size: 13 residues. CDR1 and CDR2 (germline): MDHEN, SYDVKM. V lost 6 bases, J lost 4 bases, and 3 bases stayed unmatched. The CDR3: CASSPAGGYEQYF. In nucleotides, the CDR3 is TGTGCCAGCAGCCCAGCGGGAGGGTACGAGCAGTACTTC.

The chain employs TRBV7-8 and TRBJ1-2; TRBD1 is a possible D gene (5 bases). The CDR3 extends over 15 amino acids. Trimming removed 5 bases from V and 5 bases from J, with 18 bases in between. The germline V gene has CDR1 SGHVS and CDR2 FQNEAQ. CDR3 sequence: CASSPTGGDPYGYTF. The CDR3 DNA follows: TGTGCCAGCAGCCCTACGGGGGGGGACCCTTATGGCTACACCTTC.

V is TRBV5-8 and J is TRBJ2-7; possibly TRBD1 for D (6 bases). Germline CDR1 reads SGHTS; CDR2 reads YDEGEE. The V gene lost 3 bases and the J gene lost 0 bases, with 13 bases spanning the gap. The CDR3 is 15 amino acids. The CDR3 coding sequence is TGTGCCAGCAGCTCGGGGTCAGGGGACTCCTACGAGCAGTACTTC. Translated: CASSSGSGDSYEQYF. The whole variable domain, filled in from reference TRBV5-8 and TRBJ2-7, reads EAGVTQSPTHLIKTRGQQATLRCSPISGHTSVYWYQQALGLGLQFLLWYDEGEERNRGNFPPRFSGRQFPNYSSELNVNALELEDSALYLCASSSGSGDSYEQYFGPGTRLTVT.

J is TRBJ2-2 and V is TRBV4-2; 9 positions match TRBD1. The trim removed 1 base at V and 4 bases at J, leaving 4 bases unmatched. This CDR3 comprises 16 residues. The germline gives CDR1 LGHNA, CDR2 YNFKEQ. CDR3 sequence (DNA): TGTGCCAGCAGCCAAGGTTGGGACAGGGCCACCGGGGAGCTGTTTTTT. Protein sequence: CASSQGWDRATGELFF.

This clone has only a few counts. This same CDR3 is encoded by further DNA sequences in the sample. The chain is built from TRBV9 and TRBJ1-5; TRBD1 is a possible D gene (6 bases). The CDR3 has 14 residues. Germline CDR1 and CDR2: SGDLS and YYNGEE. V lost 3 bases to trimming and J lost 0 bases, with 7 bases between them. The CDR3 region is CASSGGHSNQPQHF. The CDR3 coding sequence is TGTGCCAGCAGCGGGGGACATAGCAATCAGCCCCAGCATTTT. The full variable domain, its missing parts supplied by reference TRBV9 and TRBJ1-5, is DSGVTQTPKHLITATGQRVTLRCSPRSGDLSVYWYQQSLDQGLQFLIQYYNGEERAKGNILERFSAQQFPDLHSELNLSSLELGDSALYFCASSGGHSNQPQHFGDGTRLSIL.

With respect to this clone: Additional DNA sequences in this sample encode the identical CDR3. Written as DNA, the CDR3 is TGTGCCAGCAGCTCACAGGGAAATGAGCAGTTCTTC. This gives the protein CASSSQGNEQFF. The chain combines TRBV7-3 with TRBJ2-1; D may be TRBD1 (6 bases). CDR3 size: 12 residues. Trimming shortened V by 4 bases and J by 7 bases, and 8 bases separated the two germline ends. Germline CDR1 and CDR2: SGHTA and FQGTGA. Full variable domain (missing parts from reference TRBV7-3 and TRBJ2-1): GAGVSQTPSNKVTEKGKYVELRCDPISGHTALYWYRQSLGQGPEFLIYFQGTGAADDSGLPNDRFFAVRPEGSVSTLKIQRTERGDSAVYLCASSSQGNEQFFGPGTRLTVL.

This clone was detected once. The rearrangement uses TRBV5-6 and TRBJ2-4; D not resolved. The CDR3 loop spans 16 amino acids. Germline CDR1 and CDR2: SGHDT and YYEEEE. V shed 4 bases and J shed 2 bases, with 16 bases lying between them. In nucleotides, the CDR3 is TGTGCCAGCAGCGCCGTGTCGGCCAGGACCAAAAACATTCAGTACTTC. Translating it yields CASSAVSARTKNIQYF.

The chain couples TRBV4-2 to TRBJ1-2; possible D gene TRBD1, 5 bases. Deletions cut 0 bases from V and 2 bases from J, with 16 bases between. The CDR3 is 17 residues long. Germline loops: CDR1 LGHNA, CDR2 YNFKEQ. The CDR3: CASSQDPRGAGNYGYTF. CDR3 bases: TGTGCCAGCAGCCAAGACCCGCGCGGGGCGGGCAACTATGGCTACACCTTC.

The CDR3 bases are TGTGCCAGCGTACCGGGAGGCCGCGGCTCCTACAATGAGCAGTTCTTC. This gives the protein CASVPGGRGSYNEQFF. The gene calls are TRBV7-9 and TRBJ2-1, with 7 positions matching TRBD2. V lost 8 bases to trimming and J lost 0 bases; unmatched junction nucleotides: 10. The germline V gene has CDR1 SEHNR and CDR2 FQNEAQ (reference sequence). This CDR3 has 16 residues.

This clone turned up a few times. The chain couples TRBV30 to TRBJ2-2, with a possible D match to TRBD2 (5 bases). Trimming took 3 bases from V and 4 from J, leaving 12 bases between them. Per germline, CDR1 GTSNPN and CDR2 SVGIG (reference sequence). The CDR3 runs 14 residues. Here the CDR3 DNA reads TGTGCCTGGAGACGAGGGAGTAGCACCGGGGAGCTGTTTTTT. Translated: CAWRRGSSTGELFF.

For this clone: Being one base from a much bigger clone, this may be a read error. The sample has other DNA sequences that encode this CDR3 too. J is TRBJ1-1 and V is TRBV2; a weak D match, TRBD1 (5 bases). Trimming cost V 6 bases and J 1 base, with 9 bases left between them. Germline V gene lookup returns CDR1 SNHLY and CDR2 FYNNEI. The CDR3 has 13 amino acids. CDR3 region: CASSRDRNTEAFF. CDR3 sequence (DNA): TGTGCCAGCAGCCGTGACAGGAACACTGAAGCTTTCTTT. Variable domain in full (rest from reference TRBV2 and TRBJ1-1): EPEVTQTPSHQVTQMGQEVILRCVPISNHLYFYWYRQILGQKVEFLVSFYNNEISEKSEIFDDQFSVERPDGSNFTLKIRSTKLEDSAMYFCASSRDRNTEAFFGQGTRLTVV.

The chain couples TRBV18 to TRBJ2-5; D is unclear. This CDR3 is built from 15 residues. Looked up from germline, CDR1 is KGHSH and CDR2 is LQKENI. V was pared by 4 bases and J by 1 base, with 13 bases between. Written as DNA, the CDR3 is TGTGCCAGCTCACGCCAAGACACAATCCAAGAGACCCAGTACTTC. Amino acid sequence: CASSRQDTIQETQYF. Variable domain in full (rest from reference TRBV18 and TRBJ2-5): NAGVMQNPRHLVRRRGQEARLRCSPMKGHSHVYWYRQLPEEGLKFMVYLQKENIIDESGMPKERFSAEFPKEGPSILRIQQVVRGDSAAYFCASSRQDTIQETQYFGPGTRLLVL.